The 9 T cell receptor beta chains reported below all come from one sample, sequenced in a study of blood T cell repertoires in COVID-19 (dated by TCRdb to about 2020). Library method: the immunoSEQ multiplex PCR assay. TCRdb limited this immuneACCESS table to in-frame rearrangements with V and J called. A share of clones is missing; checked studies link under half to unresolved V genes, and the rest is unexplained. In all, the sample holds more than 65,000 clones, and about nine tenths of those were seen once. The top ten clonotypes cover approximately 7% of the sample. The sequenced sample was peripheral blood. Receptors originate from a middle-aged man with active COVID-19.

This chain connects TRBV28 to TRBJ1-2, with TRBD1 as a possible D gene (6 bases). CDR1 is MDHEN and CDR2 is SYDVKM in the germline V gene. The CDR3 covers 16 residues. The V end was cut by 3 bases, the J end by 4 bases, with 18 bases between. The CDR3 DNA is TGTGCCAGCAGTTTGTTCAGGGGTTCCCTCGGCTATGGCTACACCTTC. This sequence encodes CASSLFRGSLGYGYTF.

The V and J genes are TRBV30 and TRBJ2-6; D is perhaps TRBD2 (6 bases). This CDR3 contains 14 residues. Germline V gives CDR1 GTSNPN, CDR2 SVGIG (reference sequence). V was clipped by 1 base and J by 2 bases, with 6 bases between them. CDR3 bases: TGTGCCTGGAGTGGGGAGGCTGGGGCCAACGTCCTGACTTTC. Translating gives CAWSGEAGANVLTF.

J is TRBJ2-7 and V is TRBV4-1, with a weak D call TRBD1 (5 bases). The CDR3 runs 15 residues. V lost 0 bases to trimming and J lost 5 bases, with 14 bases between them. The germline CDR1 and CDR2 sequences are MGHRA and YSYEKL. CDR3: CASSQDQGRVNEQYF. The CDR3 DNA sequence: TGCGCCAGCAGCCAAGATCAGGGCAGGGTGAACGAGCAGTACTTC.

This clone was found once. The chain employs TRBV6-6 and TRBJ2-7, with 10 bases matching TRBD1. Germline V gene data show CDR1 as MNHNY and CDR2 as SVGAGI (reference sequence). The junction had 16 bases not matched to a gene; V was cut back by 5 bases and J by 3 bases. This CDR3 spans 18 amino acids. CDR3 region: CASSRSGTGDDHGYEQYF. The CDR3 DNA is TGTGCCAGCAGTCGTAGCGGGACAGGGGATGATCATGGCTACGAGCAGTACTTC.

The CDR3 sequence is CATNLQGKSSGNTIYF. The CDR3 nucleotides are TGTGCCACCAATTTACAGGGGAAAAGCTCTGGAAACACCATATATTTT. The chain employs TRBV24-1 and TRBJ1-3, with 7 bases matching TRBD1. The CDR3 totals 16 residues. V lost 8 bases to trimming and J lost 0 bases; unmatched junction nucleotides: 9. Germline CDR1 is KGHDR and CDR2 is SFDVKD.

The rearrangement joins TRBV5-1 to TRBJ2-1, with no clear D. Per the germline V gene, CDR1 is SGHRS and CDR2 is YFSETQ. Trimming pared 1 base from V and 7 bases from J, leaving 3 bases between. The CDR3 consists of 11 residues. CDR3 in DNA: TGCGCCAGCAGCTTGCTGAATGAGCAGTTCTTC. The encoded protein is CASSLLNEQFF.

The rearrangement joins TRBV6-5 to TRBJ1-2; a possible D gene is TRBD1 (6 bases). This CDR3 is built from 12 residues. Trimming shortened V by 2 bases and J by 5 bases, and 6 bases separated the two germline ends. CDR1 is MNHEY and CDR2 is SVGAGI in the germline V gene. CDR3 bases: TGTGCCAGCAGTTACCAGGGGTATGGCTACACCTTC. It specifies CASSYQGYGYTF.

This clone was observed a few times. V usage is TRBV12-3 or TRBV12-4 and J usage is TRBJ2-3, with D perhaps matching TRBD2 (5 bases). The CDR3 runs 13 residues. V was cut by 4 bases and J by 5 bases, with 10 bases left in between. The DNA for the CDR3 is TGTGCCAGCAGTTCCGGACTGGGAGATACGCAGTATTTT. Translated: CASSSGLGDTQYF.

The chain combines TRBV3-1 (or the pseudogene TRBV3-2) with TRBJ2-7, with D perhaps matching TRBD2 (5 bases). Germline loops: CDR1 LGHDT, CDR2 YNNKEL (reference sequence). CDR3 length: 14 residues. V dropped 1 base and J dropped 2 bases, with 9 bases sitting between them. The CDR3 nucleotides read TGTGCCAGCAGCCAAGGGGTACTAGCCTACGAGCAGTACTTC. It specifies CASSQGVLAYEQYF.